The 18 T cell receptor beta chains in this list originate from one sample, sequenced in a study of blood T cell repertoires in COVID-19. The protocol was immunoSEQ multiplex PCR, while the TCRdb copy is restricted to in-frame clones and leaves out a portion. Of 310,000 or so clones in the sample, 87% are singletons; the top ten hold just over 9.5%. Sample: peripheral blood. Source of these receptors: a man in his thirties or forties with COVID-19, enrolled during active disease.

The CDR3 DNA reads as TGTGCCAGCAGTTGGACAGGGTACTACGAGCAGTACTTC. Residues: CASSWTGYYEQYF. The rearrangement joins TRBV27 to TRBJ2-7; 8 positions agree with TRBD1. V trimming: 4 bases; J trimming: 3 bases; junction bases outside the gene matches: 2. Germline V gene data show CDR1 as MNHEY and CDR2 as SMNVEV (reference sequence). The CDR3 is 13 amino acids.

The chain recombines TRBV5-1 with TRBJ2-6, with D uncertain. Germline CDR1 SGHRS, CDR2 YFSETQ. Trimming left V 0 bases short and J 0 bases short, with 13 bases between. This CDR3 has 18 residues. The CDR3 DNA follows: TGCGCCAGCAGCTTGGCCTGGCAGGTTATCTCTGGGGCCAACGTCCTGACTTTC. It yields the protein CASSLAWQVISGANVLTF.

The chain employs TRBV19 and TRBJ2-7, with D maybe TRBD2 (7 bases). The CDR3 is 14 amino acids. Per the germline V gene, CDR1 is LNHDA and CDR2 is SQIVND (reference sequence). V was pared by 3 bases and J by 2 bases, with 11 bases between. The CDR3 DNA reads as TGTGCCAGTAGTATGGCGGGGGCCGCCTACGAGCAGTACTTC. Amino acid sequence: CASSMAGAAYEQYF.

The rearrangement links TRBV23-1 to TRBJ1-5; a possible D gene is TRBD1 (6 bases). TRBV23-1 is an ORF for which the function is uncertain. The CDR3 extends over 16 amino acids. V was trimmed by 0 bases and J by 3 bases, leaving 12 bases between them. The CDR3 bases are TGCGCCAGCAGTCAATCGCCACAGGGAAACAATCAGCCCCAGCATTTT. It yields the protein CASSQSPQGNNQPQHF.

V is TRBV27 and J is TRBJ1-2; D unresolved. The germline V gene encodes CDR1 MNHEY and CDR2 SMNVEV (reference sequence). The CDR3 sequence is 17 residues long. The V end was cut by 2 bases, the J end by 7 bases, with 23 bases between. The CDR3 DNA reads TGTGCCAGCAGTTTAAGGACCGCCAACCCAGGAGGAGGTGGCTACACCTTC. This codes for CASSLRTANPGGGGYTF.

In its sample, this clone was seen a few times. The rearrangement joins TRBV11-3 to TRBJ1-3, with a weak D call TRBD1 (5 bases). The germline V gene encodes CDR1 SGHNT and CDR2 YENEEA. Deletions cut 6 bases from V and 0 bases from J, with 12 bases between. CDR3 length: 15 residues. The CDR3 here is CASRSPQGSGNTIYF. The DNA for the CDR3 is TGTGCCAGCAGGTCTCCCCAGGGCTCTGGAAACACCATATATTTT.

The rearrangement uses TRBV19 and TRBJ2-1, with TRBD2 as a possible D gene (5 bases). V lost 2 bases, J lost 14 bases, and 19 bases lay in between. The CDR3 is 14 amino acids. Per germline, CDR1 LNHDA and CDR2 SQIVND (reference sequence). The CDR3 DNA sequence: TGTGCCAGTAGTATAAACCGAGCCGGGGAGTGGAAGTTCTTC. Amino acid sequence: CASSINRAGEWKFF.

The chain links TRBV18 to TRBJ1-4; 7 bases align to TRBD1. From germline, CDR1 is KGHSH and CDR2 LQKENI. Trimming cost V 5 bases and J 5 bases; bases outside gene matches: 5. The CDR3 consists of 14 residues. The CDR3 spells CASSSDRRNEKLFF. The CDR3 DNA follows: TGTGCCAGCTCATCGGACAGGAGAAATGAAAAACTGTTTTTT.

This clone was seen a few times. V and J are TRBV19 and TRBJ2-2, with TRBD2 identical over 10 bases. The V gene end was trimmed by 4 bases and the J gene end by 6 bases; junction bases not matched to a gene: 2. Germline V gene lookup returns CDR1 LNHDA and CDR2 SQIVND (reference sequence). CDR3 length: 14 amino acids. CDR3 protein: CASSSLAGAGELFF. The CDR3 DNA reads as TGTGCCAGTAGTAGCCTAGCGGGAGCCGGGGAGCTGTTTTTT.

The chain combines TRBV7-3 with TRBJ1-1; 7 bases map to TRBD1. Germline values: CDR1 SGHTA, CDR2 FQGTGA. Trimming took 6 bases from V and 0 from J; bases not matched to a gene: 4. This CDR3 region has 14 residues. The DNA for the CDR3 is TGTGCCAGCAGGTCGGGACAGATGAACACTGAAGCTTTCTTT. Translated, it gives CASRSGQMNTEAFF.

This clone was seen at least ten times. V is TRBV6-5 and J is TRBJ2-2; tentatively, D is TRBD2 (5 bases). The V gene's germline CDR1 is MNHEY and CDR2 SVGAGI. This CDR3 region has 14 residues. V dropped 8 bases and J dropped 2 bases, with 12 bases sitting between them. CDR3 in amino acids: CASGSRVNTGELFF. The CDR3 region has the DNA TGTGCCAGCGGGAGCAGAGTAAACACCGGGGAGCTGTTTTTT.

The chain has TRBV12-3 or TRBV12-4 and TRBJ2-3; a possible D gene is TRBD1 (6 bases). The CDR3 contains 13 residues. The V end was cut by 4 bases, the J end by 4 bases, with 9 bases between. The CDR3 here is CASSSAGADTQYF. The CDR3 region has the DNA TGTGCCAGCAGTTCGGCAGGGGCAGATACGCAGTATTTT.

The rearrangement uses TRBV7-2 and TRBJ2-2, with a weak D call TRBD1 (7 bases). There are 19 residues in the CDR3. CDR1 SGHTA and CDR2 FQGNSA come from the germline V gene. V was trimmed by 1 base and J by 0 bases, leaving 18 bases between them. DNA for the CDR3: TGTGCCAGCAGCTTAGGGCTCCGGAGGGACAGATCGAACACCGGGGAGCTGTTTTTT. Amino acid sequence: CASSLGLRRDRSNTGELFF.

As for this clone: Other DNA sequences of this sample code for an identical CDR3. V is TRBV7-2 and J is TRBJ2-5, with D possibly matching TRBD2 (5 bases). The germline V and J ends were trimmed by 1 base and 2 bases, with 8 bases remaining between them. CDR1 SGHTA and CDR2 FQGNSA come from the germline V gene. This CDR3 contains 14 residues. The CDR3 nucleotides are TGTGCCAGCAGCTTAGGAGGACTGCAAGAGACCCAGTACTTC. This translates into CASSLGGLQETQYF.

This clone turned up a few times. DNA for the CDR3: TGTGCCAGCAGCGTAGAGCCCAGGGCAGGGGCCTACAATGAGCAGTTCTTC. It specifies CASSVEPRAGAYNEQFF. The chain joins TRBV9 to TRBJ2-1; weak D call: TRBD1 (6 bases). This CDR3 contains 17 residues. Germline-derived CDR1 and CDR2 are SGDLS and YYNGEE. Trimming took 0 bases from V and 2 from J, leaving 15 bases between them. Drawing the rest from reference TRBV9 and TRBJ2-1, the complete variable domain is DSGVTQTPKHLITATGQRVTLRCSPRSGDLSVYWYQQSLDQGLQFLIQYYNGEERAKGNILERFSAQQFPDLHSELNLSSLELGDSALYFCASSVEPRAGAYNEQFFGPGTRLTVL.

The chain combines TRBV7-9 with TRBJ1-6; perhaps TRBD1 as D (6 bases). V was trimmed by 5 bases and J by 6 bases, leaving 26 bases between them. The CDR3 covers 19 residues. The germline V gene has CDR1 SEHNR and CDR2 FQNEAQ (reference sequence). CDR3 in amino acids: CASSVQGKGWGRFNSPLHF. The CDR3 coding sequence is TGTGCCAGCAGCGTACAGGGAAAAGGTTGGGGCCGATTTAATTCACCCCTCCACTTT.

The chain employs TRBV12-3 or TRBV12-4 and TRBJ1-1; 10 bases map to TRBD1. The CDR3 contains 13 residues. V was pared by 5 bases and J by 5 bases, with 2 bases of the junction left unmatched. CDR3 DNA: TGTGCCAGCAGTGACAGGGGGCAAACTGAAGCTTTCTTT. This gives the protein CASSDRGQTEAFF.

The chain is built from TRBV24-1 and TRBJ1-2; 8 positions agree with TRBD1. CDR3 length equals 14 residues. V lost 4 bases to trimming and J lost 9 bases; unmatched junction nucleotides: 9. CDR1 and CDR2 from the germline V gene are KGHDR and SFDVKD. CDR3 DNA: TGTGCCACCAGTGAAGGACAGGGTAAAGGCAGCTACACCTTC. It translates to CATSEGQGKGSYTF.